The rows below give T cell receptor beta chains drawn from one sample of a study of cytotoxic CD8 clonotypes in ibrutinib-treated CLL. Some clones are missing from TCRdb's copy, which holds only in-frame ones; the method was immunoSEQ multiplex PCR. The table has around 310,000 clones, about 77% seen once; the top ten hold over 6.5%. Specimen: PBMCs, collected before ibrutinib treatment. The receptors shown here come from a human donor with chronic lymphocytic leukemia. Both conserved end residues are part of each CDR3. Expanded clones are given a class, and other clones once, few, many or no size at all.

length	V	J	size	CDR3
14	TRBV25-1	TRBJ2-5	.	CASRDDRLAETQYF
12	TRBV21-1	TRBJ1-2	.	CASSKREYGYTF
15	TRBV4-3	TRBJ2-7	.	CASSQDGGGGYEQYF
11	TRBV5-1	TRBJ2-5	.	CASSFLETQYF
14	TRBV5-6	TRBJ2-7	.	CASSRGLASYEQYF
15	TRBV5-1	TRBJ1-1	.	CASSTPGTANTEAFF
14	TRBV7-2	TRBJ2-7	.	CASSPSRDSYEQYF
17	TRBV6-4	TRBJ1-1	.	CASFGSYQPHWNTEAFF
13	TRBV6-1	TRBJ1-1	once	CASTEFGATEAFF
14	TRBV29-1	TRBJ2-1	few	CSVESPVRGNEQFF
16	TRBV7-6	TRBJ1-1	.	CASSLYARETFTEAFF
15	TRBV6-6	TRBJ2-7	.	CASRGKTGKSYEQYF
17	TRBV28	TRBJ2-3	.	CASTPLSEGVGADTQYF
15	TRBV10-3	TRBJ1-2	.	CAISESGQGNYGYTF
16	TRBV5-1	TRBJ2-6	once	CASSFSRVPGANVLTF
15	TRBV7-3	TRBJ2-1	.	CASSLGTREYNEQFF
15	TRBV6-1	TRBJ2-5	.	CASSEGGTYQETQYF
15	TRBV7-9	TRBJ2-5	.	CASSLRQGTQETQYF
15	TRBV15	TRBJ1-1	.	CATSRDRGSGNEAFF
17	TRBV7-2	TRBJ2-3	.	CASSLVRTSGPPDTQYF
15	TRBV19	TRBJ1-4	.	CASSPPRGLGEKLFF
15	TRBV7-9	TRBJ2-6	.	CASNLAGPGANVLTF
11	TRBV28	TRBJ2-7	.	CASSRDRGPYF
16	TRBV4-1	TRBJ2-5	.	CASSLSTSGRPETQYF
15	TRBV18	TRBJ1-4	.	CASSPGAGVEEKLFF
17	TRBV9	TRBJ2-7	.	CASSPSGTGLRSYEQYF
14	TRBV5-1	TRBJ2-7	.	CASSPIGEIYEQYF
13	TRBV7-6	TRBJ2-3	once	CASSWVDGDTQYF
14	TRBV2	TRBJ2-7	.	CATTPARLSYEQYF
12	TRBV14	TRBJ2-7	.	CASSRNSYEQYF
9	TRBV9	TRBJ1-2	.	CASSVAGTF
13	TRBV7-9	TRBJ1-2	.	CASSRQGAIGYTF
15	TRBV7-9	TRBJ2-1	.	CASSTSGRAPNEQFF
17	TRBV9	TRBJ2-1	few	CASSAGGLAGIVNEQFF
12	TRBV2	TRBJ2-7	.	CASRKAADEQYF
14	TRBV27	TRBJ2-7	.	CASRGLAGDYEQYF
15	TRBV5-4	TRBJ2-7	.	CASSPLAGASYEQYF
10	TRBV6-1	TRBJ2-1	.	CASQYNEQFF
19	TRBV7-8	TRBJ2-1	.	CASSYNDLTSGGSYNEQFF
16	TRBV4-2	TRBJ1-2	.	CASSQEPGVTNYGYTF
15	TRBV6-5	TRBJ2-1	.	CASSQSWGSYNEQFF
13	TRBV9	TRBJ2-1	.	CASSYYSGNEQFF
14	TRBV7-9	TRBJ2-5	.	CASSLDWTFETQYF
17	TRBV7-6	TRBJ2-1	.	CASSLVGGLAGGNEQFF
15	TRBV4-3	TRBJ2-7	.	CASSQVAGAMYEQYF
14	TRBV7-2	TRBJ2-7	.	CASSAPGQGYEQYF
14	TRBV28	TRBJ2-4	once	CASSLGDRGDIQYF
15	TRBV30	TRBJ1-2	.	CAWSVLLGGGYGYTF